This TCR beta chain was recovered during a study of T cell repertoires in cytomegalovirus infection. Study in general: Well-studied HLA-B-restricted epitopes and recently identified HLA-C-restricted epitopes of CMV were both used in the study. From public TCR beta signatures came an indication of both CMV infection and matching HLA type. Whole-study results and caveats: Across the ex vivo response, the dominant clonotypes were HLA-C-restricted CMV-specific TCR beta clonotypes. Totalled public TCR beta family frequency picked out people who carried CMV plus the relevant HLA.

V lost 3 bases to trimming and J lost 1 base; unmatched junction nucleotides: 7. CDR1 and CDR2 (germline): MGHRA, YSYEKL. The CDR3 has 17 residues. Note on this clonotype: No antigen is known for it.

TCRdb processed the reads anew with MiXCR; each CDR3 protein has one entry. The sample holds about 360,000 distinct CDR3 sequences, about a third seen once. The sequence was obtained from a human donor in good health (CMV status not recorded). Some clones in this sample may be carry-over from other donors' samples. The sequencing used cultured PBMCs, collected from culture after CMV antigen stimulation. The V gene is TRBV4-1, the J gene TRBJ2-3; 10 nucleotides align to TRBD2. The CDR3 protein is CASSQTSGYPGTDTQYF. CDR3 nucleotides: TGCGCCAGCAGCCAGACTAGCGGGTATCCCGGCACAGATACGCAGTATTTT.